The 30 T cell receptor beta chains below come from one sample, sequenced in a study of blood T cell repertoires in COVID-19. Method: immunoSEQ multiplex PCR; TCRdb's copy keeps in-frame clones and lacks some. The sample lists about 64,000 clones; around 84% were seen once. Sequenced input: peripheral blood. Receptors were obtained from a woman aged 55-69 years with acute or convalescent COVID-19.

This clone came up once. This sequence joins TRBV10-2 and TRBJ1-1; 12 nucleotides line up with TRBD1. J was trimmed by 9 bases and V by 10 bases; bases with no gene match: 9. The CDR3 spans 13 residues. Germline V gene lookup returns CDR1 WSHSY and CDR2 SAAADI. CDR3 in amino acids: CAITPGQGAQAFF. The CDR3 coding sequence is TGCGCCATCACACCGGGACAGGGGGCGCAAGCTTTCTTT.

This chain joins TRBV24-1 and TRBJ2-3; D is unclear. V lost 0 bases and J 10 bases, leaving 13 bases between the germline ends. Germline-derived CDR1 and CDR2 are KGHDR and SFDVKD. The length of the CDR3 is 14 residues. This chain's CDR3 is CATSDLNSASPQYF. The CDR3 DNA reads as TGTGCCACCAGTGATTTGAATTCCGCGAGCCCGCAGTATTTT.

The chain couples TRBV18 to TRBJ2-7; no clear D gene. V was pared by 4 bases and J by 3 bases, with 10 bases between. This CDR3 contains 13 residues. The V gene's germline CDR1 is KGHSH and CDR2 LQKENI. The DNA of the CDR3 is TGTGCCAGCTCACATACAGAAAACTACGAGCAGTACTTC. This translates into CASSHTENYEQYF. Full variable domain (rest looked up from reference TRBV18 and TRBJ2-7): NAGVMQNPRHLVRRRGQEARLRCSPMKGHSHVYWYRQLPEEGLKFMVYLQKENIIDESGMPKERFSAEFPKEGPSILRIQQVVRGDSAAYFCASSHTENYEQYFGPGTRLTVT.

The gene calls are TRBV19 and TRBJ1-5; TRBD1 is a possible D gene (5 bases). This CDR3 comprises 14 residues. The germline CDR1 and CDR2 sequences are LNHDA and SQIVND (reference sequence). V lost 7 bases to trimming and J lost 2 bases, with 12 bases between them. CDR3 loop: CASTPGQGNQPQHF. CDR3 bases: TGTGCCAGTACTCCAGGGCAGGGCAATCAGCCCCAGCATTTT.

The CDR3 DNA is TGTGCCAGCAGCTCTGGACAGAACAATCAGCCCCAGCATTTT. Its protein product is CASSSGQNNQPQHF. The rearrangement links TRBV5-4 to TRBJ1-5; the D gene is possibly TRBD1 (6 bases). With 3 bases removed from V and 3 bases from J, the gap between germline ends came to 10 bases. The CDR3 sequence is 14 residues long. The V gene's germline CDR1 is SGHNT and CDR2 YYREEE (reference sequence).

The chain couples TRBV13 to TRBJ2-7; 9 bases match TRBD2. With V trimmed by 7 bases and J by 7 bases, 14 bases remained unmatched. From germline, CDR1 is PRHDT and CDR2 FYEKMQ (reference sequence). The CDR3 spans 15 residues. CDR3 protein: CASTTTLAGGHEQYF. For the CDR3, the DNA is TGTGCCAGCACCACGACTCTTGCGGGGGGGCATGAGCAGTACTTC. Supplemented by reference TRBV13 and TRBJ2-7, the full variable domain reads AAGVIQSPRHLIKEKRETATLKCYPIPRHDTVYWYQQGPGQDPQFLISFYEKMQSDKGSIPDRFSAQQFSDYHSELNMSSLELGDSALYFCASTTTLAGGHEQYFGPGTRLTVT.

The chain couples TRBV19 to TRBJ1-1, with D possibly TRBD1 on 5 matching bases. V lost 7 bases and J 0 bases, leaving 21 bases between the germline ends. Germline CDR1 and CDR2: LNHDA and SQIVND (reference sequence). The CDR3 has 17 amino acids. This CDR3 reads CASTFRGGGSMNTEAFF. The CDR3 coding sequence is TGTGCCAGTACCTTTCGAGGTGGGGGGTCCATGAACACTGAAGCTTTCTTT.

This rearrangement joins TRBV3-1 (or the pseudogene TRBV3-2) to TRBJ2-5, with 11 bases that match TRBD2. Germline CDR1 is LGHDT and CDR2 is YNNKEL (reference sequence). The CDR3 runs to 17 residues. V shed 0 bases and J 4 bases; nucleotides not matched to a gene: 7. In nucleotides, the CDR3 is TGTGCCAGCAGCCAAGATAGCGGGGGGGAGGTTCGAGAGACCCAGTACTTC. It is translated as CASSQDSGGEVRETQYF.

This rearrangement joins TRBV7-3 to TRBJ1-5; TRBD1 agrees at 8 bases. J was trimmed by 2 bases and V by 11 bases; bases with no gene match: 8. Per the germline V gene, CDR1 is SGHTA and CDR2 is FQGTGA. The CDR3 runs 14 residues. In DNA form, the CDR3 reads TGTGCCGGCCATCCAGGGGGCGGCAATCAGCCCCAGCATTTT. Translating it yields CAGHPGGGNQPQHF.

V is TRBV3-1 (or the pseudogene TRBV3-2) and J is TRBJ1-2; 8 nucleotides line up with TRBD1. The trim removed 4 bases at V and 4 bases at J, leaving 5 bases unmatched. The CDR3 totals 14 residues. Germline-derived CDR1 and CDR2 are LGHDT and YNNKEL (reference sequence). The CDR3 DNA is TGTGCCAGCAGCCTCAGGGGGCTGAGCTATGGCTACACCTTC. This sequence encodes CASSLRGLSYGYTF.

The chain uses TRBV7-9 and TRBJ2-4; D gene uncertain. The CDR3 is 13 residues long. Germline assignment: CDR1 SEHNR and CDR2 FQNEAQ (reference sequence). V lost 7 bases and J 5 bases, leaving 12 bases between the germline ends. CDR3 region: CASTQDQENIQYF. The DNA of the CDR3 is TGTGCCAGCACCCAGGATCAGGAAAACATTCAGTACTTC.

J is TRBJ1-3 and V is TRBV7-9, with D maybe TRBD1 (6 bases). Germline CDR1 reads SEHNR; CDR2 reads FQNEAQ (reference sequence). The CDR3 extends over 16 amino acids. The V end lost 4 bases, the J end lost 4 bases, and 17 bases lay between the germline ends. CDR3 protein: CASSSPRGAPGNTIYF. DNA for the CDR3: TGTGCCAGCAGCTCACCCCGGGGGGCGCCGGGAAACACCATATATTTT.

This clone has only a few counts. CDR3 sequence (DNA): TGCGCCAGCAGTGGGGGGGGCAATCAGCCCCAGCATTTT. Residues: CASSGGGNQPQHF. The V and J genes are TRBV10-1 and TRBJ1-5, with D possibly being TRBD1 (5 bases). Germline assignment: CDR1 WNHNN and CDR2 SYGVQD (reference sequence). With 4 bases removed from V and 2 bases from J, the gap between germline ends came to 6 bases. The CDR3 covers 13 residues.

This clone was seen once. Here the CDR3 reads CASSLVAGLADTQYF. Written as DNA, the CDR3 is TGCGCCAGCAGCTTGGTTGCGGGGCTAGCAGATACGCAGTATTTT. This sequence joins TRBV5-1 and TRBJ2-3; possibly TRBD2 for D (6 bases). The ends were cut back, 0 bases at V and 4 bases at J, with 12 bases in the middle. This CDR3 is built from 15 residues. Per the germline V gene, CDR1 is SGHRS and CDR2 is YFSETQ. The full variable domain, with the rest looked up from reference TRBV5-1 and TRBJ2-3, is KAGVTQTPRYLIKTRGQQVTLSCSPISGHRSVSWYQQTPGQGLQFLFEYFSETQRNKGNFPGRFSGRQFSNSRSEMNVSTLELGDSALYLCASSLVAGLADTQYFGPGTRLTVL.

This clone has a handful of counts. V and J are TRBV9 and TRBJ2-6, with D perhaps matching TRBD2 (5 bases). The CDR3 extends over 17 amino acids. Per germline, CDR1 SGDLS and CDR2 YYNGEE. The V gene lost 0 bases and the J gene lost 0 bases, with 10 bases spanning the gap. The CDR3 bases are TGTGCCAGCAGCGTAGATAGCGACTACTCTGGGGCCAACGTCCTGACTTTC. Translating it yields CASSVDSDYSGANVLTF.

The CDR3 spells CASSLGTGGGTDTQYF. The CDR3 coding sequence is TGTGCCAGCAGCTTAGGGACAGGGGGCGGAACAGATACGCAGTATTTT. This chain connects TRBV11-2 to TRBJ2-3, with 11 bases identical to TRBD1. The CDR3 totals 16 residues. CDR1 and CDR2 from the germline V gene are SGHAT and FQNNGV. V shed 1 base, J shed 3 bases, and the junction held 3 bases outside the gene matches.

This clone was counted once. The CDR3 region is CASSLDIEGEQFF. The CDR3 DNA reads TGTGCCAGCAGCCTGGACATCGAAGGTGAGCAGTTCTTC. V usage is TRBV3-1 (or the pseudogene TRBV3-2) and J usage is TRBJ2-1, with D maybe TRBD1 (5 bases). Trimming cost V 4 bases and J 9 bases, with 13 bases left between them. CDR3 size: 13 residues. Per the germline V gene, CDR1 is LGHDT and CDR2 is YNNKEL (reference sequence).

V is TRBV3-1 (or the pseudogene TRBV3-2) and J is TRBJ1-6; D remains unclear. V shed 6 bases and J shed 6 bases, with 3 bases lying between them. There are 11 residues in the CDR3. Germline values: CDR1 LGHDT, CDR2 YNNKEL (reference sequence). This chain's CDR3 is CASSLNSPLHF. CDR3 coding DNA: TGTGCCAGCAGTCTTAATTCACCCCTCCACTTT.

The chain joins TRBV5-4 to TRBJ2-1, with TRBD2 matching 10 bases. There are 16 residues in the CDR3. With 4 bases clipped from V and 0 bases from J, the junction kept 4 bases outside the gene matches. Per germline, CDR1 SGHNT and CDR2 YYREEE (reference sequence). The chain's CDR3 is CASSHSGGPSYNEQFF. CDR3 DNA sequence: TGTGCCAGCAGCCATAGCGGGGGGCCCTCCTACAATGAGCAGTTCTTC.

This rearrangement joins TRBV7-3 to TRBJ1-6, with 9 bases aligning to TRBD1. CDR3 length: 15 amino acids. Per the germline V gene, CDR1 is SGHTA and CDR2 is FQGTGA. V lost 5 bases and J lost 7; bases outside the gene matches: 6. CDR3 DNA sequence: TGTGCCAGCAGCATACAGGGGGCTAAGAATTCACCCCTCCACTTT. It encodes CASSIQGAKNSPLHF.

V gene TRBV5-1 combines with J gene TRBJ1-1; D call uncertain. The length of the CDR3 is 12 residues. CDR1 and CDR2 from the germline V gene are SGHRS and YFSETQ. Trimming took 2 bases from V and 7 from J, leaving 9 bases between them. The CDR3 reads CASSFDGLEAFF. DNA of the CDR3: TGCGCCAGCAGCTTCGACGGACTTGAAGCTTTCTTT.

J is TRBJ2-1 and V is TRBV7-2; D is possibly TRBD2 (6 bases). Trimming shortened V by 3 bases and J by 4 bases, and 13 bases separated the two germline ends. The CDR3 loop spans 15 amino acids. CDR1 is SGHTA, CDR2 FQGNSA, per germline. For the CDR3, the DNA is TGTGCCAGCAGCTTGGCGGGACCCAGTTACAATGAGCAGTTCTTC. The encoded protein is CASSLAGPSYNEQFF.

The CDR3 reads CASSSDGSSYEQYF. DNA for the CDR3: TGTGCCAGCAGTTCGGACGGGAGCTCCTACGAGCAGTACTTC. The chain recombines TRBV5-4 with TRBJ2-7; D is perhaps TRBD2 (6 bases). Trimming removed 5 bases from V and 0 bases from J, with 12 bases in between. The V gene's germline CDR1 is SGHNT and CDR2 YYREEE (reference sequence). The CDR3 contains 14 residues.

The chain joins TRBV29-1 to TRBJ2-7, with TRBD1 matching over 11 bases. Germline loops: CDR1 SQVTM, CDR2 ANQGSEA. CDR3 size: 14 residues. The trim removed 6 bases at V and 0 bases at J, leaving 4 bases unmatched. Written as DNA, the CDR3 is TGCAGCGTCGGACAGGGGGCAGGCTCCTACGAGCAGTACTTC. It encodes CSVGQGAGSYEQYF.

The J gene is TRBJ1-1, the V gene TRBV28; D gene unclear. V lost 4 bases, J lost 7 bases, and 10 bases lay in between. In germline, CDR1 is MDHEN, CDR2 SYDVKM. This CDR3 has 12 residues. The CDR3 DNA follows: TGTGCCAGCAGTTCCCGGCGAGGTGAAGCTTTCTTT. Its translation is CASSSRRGEAFF.

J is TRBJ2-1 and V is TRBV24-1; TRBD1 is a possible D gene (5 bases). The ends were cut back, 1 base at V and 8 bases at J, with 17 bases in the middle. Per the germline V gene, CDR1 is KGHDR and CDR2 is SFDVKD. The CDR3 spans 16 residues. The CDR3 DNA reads TGTGCCACCAGTGATTTAATGGGCTCAGGGATCGATGAGCAGTTCTTC. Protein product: CATSDLMGSGIDEQFF.

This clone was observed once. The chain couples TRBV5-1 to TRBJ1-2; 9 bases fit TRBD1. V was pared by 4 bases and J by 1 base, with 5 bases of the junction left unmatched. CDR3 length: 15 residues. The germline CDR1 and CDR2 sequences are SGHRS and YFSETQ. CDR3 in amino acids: CASSPRTGDNYGYTF. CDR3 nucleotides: TGCGCCAGCAGCCCCCGGACAGGGGATAACTATGGCTACACCTTC.

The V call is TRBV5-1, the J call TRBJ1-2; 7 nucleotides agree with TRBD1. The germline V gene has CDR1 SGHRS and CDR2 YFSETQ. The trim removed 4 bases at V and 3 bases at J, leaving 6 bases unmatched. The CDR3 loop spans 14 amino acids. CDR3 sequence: CASSPGQNHYGYTF. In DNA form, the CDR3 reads TGCGCCAGCAGCCCGGGACAGAACCACTATGGCTACACCTTC.

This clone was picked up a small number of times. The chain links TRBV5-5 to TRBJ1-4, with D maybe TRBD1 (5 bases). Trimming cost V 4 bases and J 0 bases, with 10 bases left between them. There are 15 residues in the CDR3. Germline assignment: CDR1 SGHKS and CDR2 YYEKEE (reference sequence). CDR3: CASSPLTATNEKLFF. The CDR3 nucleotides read TGTGCCAGCAGCCCGCTGACAGCAACTAATGAAAAACTGTTTTTT. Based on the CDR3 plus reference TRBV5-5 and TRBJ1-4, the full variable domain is DAGVTQSPTHLIKTRGQQVTLRCSPISGHKSVSWYQQVLGQGPQFIFQYYEKEERGRGNFPDRFSARQFPNYSSELNVNALLLGDSALYLCASSPLTATNEKLFFGSGTQLSVL.

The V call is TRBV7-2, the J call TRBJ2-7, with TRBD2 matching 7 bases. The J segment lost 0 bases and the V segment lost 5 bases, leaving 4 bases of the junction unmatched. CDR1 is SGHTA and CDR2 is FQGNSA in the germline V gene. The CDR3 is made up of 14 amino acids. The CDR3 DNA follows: TGTGCCAGCAGCCCCGGGGGGTCCTCCTACGAGCAGTACTTC. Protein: CASSPGGSSYEQYF.